This T cell receptor beta chain was captured in a study of early T cells in non-severe SARS-CoV-2 infection. One entry per CDR3 protein, called by TCRdb with MiXCR from the 5' RACE reads. Seen here are fewer than 100,000 distinct CDR3 sequences, over 9.5% observed once, and the top ten hold roughly 3.6%. Germline CDR1 and CDR2: MNHEY and SMNVEV (reference sequence). V was cut by 2 bases and J by 7 bases, with 12 bases left in between. The CDR3 spans 14 residues. This clonotype was observed at least ten times. The sequence came from an adult who was a healthcare worker with PCR-confirmed SARS-CoV-2 infection or an uninfected control (not recorded which). This chain uses TRBV27 with TRBJ2-1; D is unclear. Sample: whole blood. The CDR3 is CASSLVPELNEQFF. For the CDR3, the DNA is TGTGCCAGCAGTTTAGTCCCGGAACTTAATGAGCAGTTCTTC.